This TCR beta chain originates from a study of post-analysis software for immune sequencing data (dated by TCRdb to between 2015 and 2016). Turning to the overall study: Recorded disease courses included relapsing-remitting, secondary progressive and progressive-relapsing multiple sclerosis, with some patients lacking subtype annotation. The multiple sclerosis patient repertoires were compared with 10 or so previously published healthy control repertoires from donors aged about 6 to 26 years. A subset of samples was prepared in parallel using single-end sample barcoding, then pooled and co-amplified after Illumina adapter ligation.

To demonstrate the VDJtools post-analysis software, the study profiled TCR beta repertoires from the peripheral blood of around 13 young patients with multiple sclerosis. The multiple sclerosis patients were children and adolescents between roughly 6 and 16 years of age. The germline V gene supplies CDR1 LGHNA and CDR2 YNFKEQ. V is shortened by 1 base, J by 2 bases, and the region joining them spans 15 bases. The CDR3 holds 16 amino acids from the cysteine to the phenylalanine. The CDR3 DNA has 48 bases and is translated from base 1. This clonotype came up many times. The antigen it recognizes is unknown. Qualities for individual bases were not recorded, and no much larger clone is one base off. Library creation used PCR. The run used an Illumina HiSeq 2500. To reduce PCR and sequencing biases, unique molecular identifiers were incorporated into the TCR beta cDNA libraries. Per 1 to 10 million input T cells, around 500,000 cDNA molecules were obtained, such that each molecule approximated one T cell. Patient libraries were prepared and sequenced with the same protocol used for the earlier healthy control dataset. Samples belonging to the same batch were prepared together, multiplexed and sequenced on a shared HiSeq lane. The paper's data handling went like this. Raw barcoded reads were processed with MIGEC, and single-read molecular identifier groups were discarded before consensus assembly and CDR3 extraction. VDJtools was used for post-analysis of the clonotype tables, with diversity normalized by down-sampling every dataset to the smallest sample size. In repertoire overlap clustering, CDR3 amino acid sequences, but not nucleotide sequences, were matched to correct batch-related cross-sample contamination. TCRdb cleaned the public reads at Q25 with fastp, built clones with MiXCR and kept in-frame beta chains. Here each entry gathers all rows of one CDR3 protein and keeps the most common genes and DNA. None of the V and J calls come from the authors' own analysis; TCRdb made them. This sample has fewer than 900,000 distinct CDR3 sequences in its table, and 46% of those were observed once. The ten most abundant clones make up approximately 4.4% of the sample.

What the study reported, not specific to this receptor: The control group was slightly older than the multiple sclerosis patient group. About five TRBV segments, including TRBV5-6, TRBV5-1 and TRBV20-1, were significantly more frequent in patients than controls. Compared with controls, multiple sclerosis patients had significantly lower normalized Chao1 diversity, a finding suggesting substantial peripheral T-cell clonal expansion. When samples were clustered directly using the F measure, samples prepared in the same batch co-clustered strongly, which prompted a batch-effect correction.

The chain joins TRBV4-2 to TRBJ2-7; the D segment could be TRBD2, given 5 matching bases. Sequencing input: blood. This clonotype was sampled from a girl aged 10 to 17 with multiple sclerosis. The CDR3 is CASSQVTGTVAYEQYF. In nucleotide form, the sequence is TGTGCCAGCAGCCAAGTTACGGGAACCGTTGCCTACGAGCAGTACTTC.